The entry below describes one T cell receptor beta chain. Only in-frame clones appear in the TCRdb table, and some are missing; sequencing was by immunoSEQ multiplex PCR. This table has approximately 150,000 clones, over 95% appearing once. This entry belongs to a study of control samples from healthy donors and cancer patients. The V gene lost 4 bases and the J gene lost 4 bases, with 16 bases spanning the gap. CDR1 and CDR2 (germline): SNHLY, FYNNEI. The CDR3 has 16 amino acids. The rearrangement uses TRBV2 and TRBJ1-4, with a tentative D call TRBD1 (5 bases). Material for sequencing was blood. This clonotype was obtained from a woman in her twenties or thirties in good health. In DNA, the CDR3 is TGTGCCAGCAGTGCTTCGTTGAGACAGAATAATGAAAAACTGTTTTTT. As protein: CASSASLRQNNEKLFF.